Shown below are 21 T cell receptor beta chains from a single sample sequenced in a study of blood T cells in healthy people across ages. The use of a sample-barcoded 5' primer and a J-beta primer mix characterized a second PCR of about 6 to 12 cycles. TCRdb reprocessed the 5' RACE reads with MiXCR, giving one entry per CDR3 protein. The sample comprises hundreds of thousands of distinct CDR3 sequences, approximately 30% of which are singletons, and 15% rests with the top ten. Sequencing was performed on blood. Every receptor here comes from a woman of 80 years or more in good health.

The chain couples TRBV7-2 to TRBJ2-5, with D perhaps given as TRBD1 or TRBD2 (5 bases each). Germline lookup yields CDR1 SGHTA and CDR2 FQGNSA. The CDR3 covers 13 residues. V dropped 1 base and J dropped 9 bases, with 12 bases sitting between them. This CDR3 is CASSLDIVGAQYF. As DNA, the CDR3 is TGTGCCAGCAGCTTAGACATAGTGGGGGCCCAGTACTTC.

The chain combines TRBV6-5 with TRBJ1-4; TRBD1 is a possible D gene (5 bases). V was clipped by 5 bases and J by 6 bases, with 13 bases between them. The CDR3 is made up of 14 amino acids. CDR1 and CDR2 from the germline V gene are MNHEY and SVGAGI. CDR3 in DNA: TGTGCCAGCAGTGCCAACAGGTTGTATGAAAAACTGTTTTTT. Translation: CASSANRLYEKLFF.

This clonotype was seen more than once but under ten times. Germline is not matched at one junction end, which may reflect a read error. The chain joins TRBV2 to TRBJ2-6, with 9 bases that match TRBD1. This CDR3 is built from 15 residues. Germline CDR1 and CDR2: SNHLY and FYNNEI. This CDR3 reads CASRAGTGLTNVRTF. CDR3 DNA sequence: TGTGCCAGCAGAGCCGGGACAGGGTTAACCAACGTCCGGACTTTC.

This clonotype has a single count. This chain links TRBV29-1 with TRBJ2-7; D might be TRBD2 (7 bases). Trimming removed 4 bases from V and 2 bases from J, with 21 bases in between. This CDR3 is 16 amino acids long. Germline CDR1 SQVTM, CDR2 ANQGSEA. In DNA, the CDR3 is TGCAGCGTTGTCGCGAAACCCCGGGGGGCCCCCTACGAGCAGTACTTC. It specifies CSVVAKPRGAPYEQYF.

This clonotype has at least ten counts. The chain has TRBV6-1 and TRBJ2-6; the match to TRBD2 covers 9 bases. Germline V gene data show CDR1 as MNHNS and CDR2 as SASEGT. The CDR3 totals 20 residues. V lost 6 bases, J lost 0 bases, and 15 bases stayed unmatched. CDR3 bases: TGTGCCAGCAGCCCTCTTAGCGGGGGCCGCCTGAGCTCTGGGGCCAACGTCCTGACTTTC. Its translation is CASSPLSGGRLSSGANVLTF.

This clonotype was observed at least ten times. The chain couples TRBV3-1 to TRBJ2-7; the D gene could be TRBD1 or TRBD2 (7 bases each). This CDR3 is built from 14 residues. Germline V gives CDR1 LGHDT, CDR2 YNNKEL (reference sequence). Trimming removed 7 bases at V and 1 base at J, with 14 bases between. The CDR3 nucleotides read TGTGCCAGCATGCCAGGGGGGGGATCCTACGAGCAGTACTTC. Translated: CASMPGGGSYEQYF.

J is TRBJ2-5 and V is TRBV20-1, with TRBD2 identical over 11 bases. CDR3 length: 14 amino acids. V was pared by 3 bases and J by 5 bases, with 5 bases of the junction left unmatched. CDR1 and CDR2 from the germline V gene are DFQATT and SNEGSKA (reference sequence). The CDR3 DNA follows: TGCAGTGCTAGGGGGACTAGCGGTACTGAGACCCAGTACTTC. It yields the protein CSARGTSGTETQYF.

The rearrangement uses TRBV7-2 and TRBJ1-2, with TRBD1 identical over 7 bases. J was trimmed by 6 bases and V by 5 bases; bases with no gene match: 9. The CDR3 has 14 amino acids. Per germline, CDR1 SGHTA and CDR2 FQGNSA. CDR3 coding DNA: TGTGCCAGCAGCCTGGGAGGAGGGGGCAATGGCTACACCTTC. This sequence encodes CASSLGGGGNGYTF.

The sample holds one count of this clonotype. The chain links TRBV20-1 to TRBJ2-5, with D hard to call. The J call is in doubt because the DNA end fits TRBJ2-7 better. CDR1 and CDR2 (germline): DFQATT, SNEGSKA (reference sequence). This CDR3 is 13 amino acids long. The CDR3 spells CSARDGHNHEQYF. The CDR3, as DNA: TGCAGTGCTAGGGACGGCCATAACCACGAGCAGTACTTC.

The chain is built from TRBV2 and TRBJ2-1; a possible D gene is TRBD1 (7 bases). This CDR3 is 14 amino acids long. CDR1 and CDR2 from the germline V gene are SNHLY and FYNNEI. V lost 10 bases to trimming and J lost 2 bases, with 15 bases between them. CDR3 sequence (DNA): TGTGCCACCGCGGGAAGGGGGCCCTACAATGAGCAGTTCTTC. Translation: CATAGRGPYNEQFF.

This clonotype was counted at least ten times. The chain carries TRBV6-6 and TRBJ2-7, with 7 bases that match TRBD1. This CDR3 contains 13 residues. V gave up 6 bases and J gave up 5 bases; unmatched junction bases: 7. Germline values: CDR1 MNHNY, CDR2 SVGAGI (reference sequence). In DNA form, the CDR3 reads TGTGCCAGCAGAAATCAGGGGGTCGACGAGCAGTACTTC. Residues: CASRNQGVDEQYF.

This clonotype was observed at least ten times. This sequence joins TRBV9 and TRBJ2-7; 13 positions agree with TRBD2. V gave up 4 bases and J gave up 2 bases; unmatched junction bases: 18. This CDR3 spans 20 amino acids. Germline-derived CDR1 and CDR2 are SGDLS and YYNGEE. The CDR3 DNA reads as TGTGCCAGCAGCCCCGAAACCGGACTAGCGGGGGCCGCCCGGGCCTACGAGCAGTACTTC. Its protein product is CASSPETGLAGAARAYEQYF.

This sequence joins TRBV7-2 and TRBJ2-7, with D possibly TRBD1 on 6 matching bases. V was clipped by 3 bases and J by 0 bases, with 15 bases between them. This CDR3 spans 16 amino acids. Germline values: CDR1 SGHTA, CDR2 FQGNSA. The DNA for the CDR3 is TGTGCCAGCAGCTTTGCCCCCAGGGGCAGCTCCTACGAGCAGTACTTC. Protein product: CASSFAPRGSSYEQYF.

As for this clonotype: This may come from a read error, since a much larger clone is one base off. The chain uses TRBV6-2 or TRBV6-3 and TRBJ2-5; D ambiguous. Matching the DNA end better, TRBJ2-7 makes the J call doubtful. Germline CDR1 reads MNHEY; CDR2 reads SVGEGT. This CDR3 spans 12 amino acids. CDR3 coding DNA: TGTGCCTGCAGTGAACCAGTCTTCGAGCAGTACTTC. It encodes CACSEPVFEQYF.

The chain joins TRBV12-3 or TRBV12-4 to TRBJ2-7, with TRBD1 identical over 7 bases. V lost 7 bases and J lost 0; bases outside the gene matches: 12. The CDR3 is 16 residues long. The CDR3 bases are TGTGCCAGCAACCTGCGGACAGGTCGACACTCCTACGAGCAGTACTTC. It specifies CASNLRTGRHSYEQYF.

This clonotype was seen only a few times. The DNA of the CDR3 is TGTGCCAGCAGCGATAGCGGGGGGGCGAGGGCCGGGGAGCTGTTTTTT. Translating gives CASSDSGGARAGELFF. The chain couples TRBV7-2 to TRBJ2-2; 11 nucleotides match TRBD2. After removal of 5 bases from V and 6 bases from J, the junction contained 8 bases not matched to a gene. Germline-derived CDR1 and CDR2 are SGHTA and FQGNSA. There are 16 residues in the CDR3.

Only a few counts were recorded for this clonotype. The chain joins TRBV10-3 to TRBJ1-1; a possible D gene is TRBD1 (6 bases). The CDR3 is 15 amino acids. Trimming pared 3 bases from V and 1 base from J, leaving 12 bases between. CDR1 is ENHRY and CDR2 is SYGVKD in the germline V gene. Here the CDR3 reads CAISERQGRNTEAFF. CDR3 nucleotide sequence: TGTGCCATCAGTGAAAGGCAGGGGAGGAACACTGAAGCTTTCTTT.

J is TRBJ2-2 and V is TRBV5-1; D uncertain. V was shortened by 2 bases and J by 3 bases, with 11 bases between the two germline ends. The CDR3 is 15 amino acids. Germline V gives CDR1 SGHRS, CDR2 YFSETQ. The CDR3: CASSLKTWDTGELFF. CDR3 in DNA: TGCGCCAGCAGCTTAAAGACCTGGGACACCGGGGAGCTGTTTTTT.

This clonotype has ten or more counts. The V and J genes are TRBV29-1 and TRBJ2-7; the D is unclear. The CDR3 contains 13 residues. CDR1 and CDR2 from the germline V gene are SQVTM and ANQGSEA. Trimming removed 7 bases at V and 1 base at J, with 14 bases between. This CDR3 is CSARGIVSYEQYF. DNA for the CDR3: TGCAGCGCCCGTGGGATAGTATCCTACGAGCAGTACTTC.

On this clonotype itself: A clone one base away is much larger, so this may be a read error. The chain couples TRBV7-9 to TRBJ2-7; 8 bases match TRBD1. CDR1 is SEHNR and CDR2 is FQNEAQ in the germline V gene (reference sequence). This CDR3 contains 15 residues. Here the CDR3 DNA reads TGTGCCGGCAGCTTAGACCCAGGGGGCTTCTACGAGCAGTACTTC. Translation: CAGSLDPGGFYEQYF.

This clonotype was counted a few times. The rearrangement links TRBV5-6 to TRBJ2-3; D possibly corresponds to TRBD2 (7 bases). Deletions cut 4 bases from V and 2 bases from J, with 14 bases between. The CDR3 extends over 15 amino acids. Germline V gives CDR1 SGHDT, CDR2 YYEEEE. The CDR3 coding sequence is TGTGCCAGCAGCCACGAGGGGGGGCCCACAGATACGCAGTATTTT. As protein: CASSHEGGPTDTQYF.